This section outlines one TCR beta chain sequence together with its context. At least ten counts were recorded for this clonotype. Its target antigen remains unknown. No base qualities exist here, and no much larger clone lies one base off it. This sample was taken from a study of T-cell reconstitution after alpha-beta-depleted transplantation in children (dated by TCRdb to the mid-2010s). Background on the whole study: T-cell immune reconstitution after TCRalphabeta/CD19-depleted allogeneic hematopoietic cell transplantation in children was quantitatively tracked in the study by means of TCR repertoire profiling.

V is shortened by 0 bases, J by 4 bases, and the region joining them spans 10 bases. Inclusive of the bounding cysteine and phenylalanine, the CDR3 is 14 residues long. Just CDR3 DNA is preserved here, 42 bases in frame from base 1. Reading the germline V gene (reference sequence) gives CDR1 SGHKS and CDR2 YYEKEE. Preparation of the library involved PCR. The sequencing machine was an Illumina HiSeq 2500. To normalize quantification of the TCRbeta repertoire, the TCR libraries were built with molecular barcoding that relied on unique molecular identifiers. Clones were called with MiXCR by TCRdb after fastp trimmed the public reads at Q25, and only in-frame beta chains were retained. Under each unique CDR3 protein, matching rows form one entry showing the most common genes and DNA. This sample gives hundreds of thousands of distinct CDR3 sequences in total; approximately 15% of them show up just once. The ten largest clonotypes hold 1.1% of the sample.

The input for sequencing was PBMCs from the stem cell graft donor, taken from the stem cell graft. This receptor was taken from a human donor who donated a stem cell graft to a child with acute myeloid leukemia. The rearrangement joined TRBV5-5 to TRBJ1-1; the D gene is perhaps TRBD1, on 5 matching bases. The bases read TGTGCCAGCAGCTTGGGGTCCGGGGGCACTGAAGCTTTCTTT. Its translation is CASSLGSGGTEAFF.